One sample yielded the 12 T cell receptor beta chains listed below, sequenced in a study of T cell responses to AZD1222 COVID-19 vaccine. Data came from immunoSEQ multiplex PCR; TCRdb stores just in-frame clones and leaves some out. The top ten hold roughly 7.7% of the sample, which has about 180,000 clones, 80% to 90% seen once. Material: peripheral blood, obtained on day 0 of AZD1222 vaccination. The receptors here all came from an adult in good health.

The chain uses TRBV9 and TRBJ2-5, with D perhaps matching TRBD2 (5 bases). The CDR3 totals 15 residues. Germline CDR1 reads SGDLS; CDR2 reads YYNGEE. V gave up 0 bases and J gave up 5 bases, with 14 bases separating them. CDR3 DNA sequence: TGTGCCAGCAGCGTAGGAGGGATAACCCAGGAGACCCAGTACTTC. Protein sequence: CASSVGGITQETQYF.

A single count supports this clone. The genes are TRBV7-2 and TRBJ1-1; D is possibly TRBD1 (5 bases). Germline values: CDR1 SGHTA, CDR2 FQGNSA. This CDR3 region has 14 residues. The germline V and J ends were trimmed by 6 bases and 5 bases, with 16 bases remaining between them. CDR3 loop: CASRPLGRGTEAFF. The CDR3 DNA reads TGTGCCAGCAGACCCCTCGGTCGGGGGACTGAAGCTTTCTTT.

This chain links TRBV9 with TRBJ1-2; 9 nucleotides agree with TRBD1. Unmatched junction bases numbered 15, after V lost 5 bases and J lost 4 bases. CDR1 and CDR2 (germline): SGDLS, YYNGEE. CDR3 length: 17 residues. The CDR3 nucleotides read TGTGCCAGCAGAAGGACAGGGGCCGACCTTTCTACCTATGGCTACACCTTC. Protein product: CASRRTGADLSTYGYTF.

On this clone itself: At the DNA level, this CDR3 is encoded by other sequences in the same sample as well. The genes are TRBV28 and TRBJ1-3; D uncertain. Looked up from germline, CDR1 is MDHEN and CDR2 is SYDVKM. This CDR3 region has 11 residues. Trimming pared 3 bases from V and 4 bases from J, leaving 1 base between. The CDR3 nucleotides read TGTGCCAGCAGTTTGGGAAACACCATATATTTT. It codes for CASSLGNTIYF.

This chain uses TRBV2 with TRBJ2-5, with 11 bases identical to TRBD2. The CDR3 contains 15 residues. The germline CDR1 and CDR2 sequences are SNHLY and FYNNEI. The trim removed 6 bases at V and 5 bases at J, leaving 8 bases unmatched. CDR3 amino acids: CASSALAGGEETQYF. The CDR3 DNA reads TGTGCCAGCAGCGCTTTAGCGGGGGGGGAGGAGACCCAGTACTTC.

The genes are TRBV4-3 and TRBJ2-5, with a tentative D call TRBD2 (6 bases). V was trimmed by 4 bases and J by 4 bases, leaving 16 bases between them. The CDR3 has 15 residues. In germline, CDR1 is LGHNA, CDR2 YSLEER. CDR3 DNA sequence: TGCGCCAGCAGCCCCAGTCGGGGGTTGGGAGAGACCCAGTACTTC. Amino acids: CASSPSRGLGETQYF.

A remark on this clone: The sample has other DNA sequences that encode this CDR3 too. The chain recombines TRBV7-2 with TRBJ2-3; D is ambiguous. In germline, CDR1 is SGHTA, CDR2 FQGNSA. This CDR3 has 13 amino acids. The germline V and J ends were trimmed by 5 bases and 0 bases, with 6 bases remaining between them. The CDR3 reads CASSPYSTDTQYF. The CDR3 coding sequence is TGTGCCAGCAGCCCCTACAGCACAGATACGCAGTATTTT. Combining the CDR3 with reference TRBV7-2 and TRBJ2-3 gives the whole variable domain GAGVSQSPSNKVTEKGKDVELRCDPISGHTALYWYRQSLGQGLEFLIYFQGNSAPDKSGLPSDRFSAERTGGSVSTLTIQRTQQEDSAVYLCASSPYSTDTQYFGPGTRLTVL.

The gene calls are TRBV28 and TRBJ2-2; no clear D gene. Germline V gene lookup returns CDR1 MDHEN and CDR2 SYDVKM. This CDR3 has 13 residues. V was pared by 10 bases and J by 2 bases, with 11 bases between. The CDR3 region has the DNA TGTGCCACCCTAGGACGAAACACCGGGGAGCTGTTTTTT. Amino acid sequence: CATLGRNTGELFF.

The chain is built from TRBV15 and TRBJ1-6; perhaps TRBD1 as D (6 bases). Trimming removed 3 bases at V and 8 bases at J, with 11 bases between. The CDR3 consists of 14 residues. Germline lookup yields CDR1 LNHNV and CDR2 YYDKDF (reference sequence). CDR3 sequence reads: CATSRTGLDSPLHF. DNA of the CDR3: TGTGCCACCAGCAGGACAGGTTTAGATTCACCCCTCCACTTT.

The gene calls are TRBV28 and TRBJ1-1, with D possibly being TRBD1 (6 bases). V dropped 5 bases and J dropped 6 bases, with 10 bases sitting between them. The CDR3 covers 12 residues. CDR1 MDHEN and CDR2 SYDVKM come from the germline V gene. CDR3 DNA sequence: TGTGCCAGCAGTGGGACACCTGCTGAAGCTTTCTTT. This sequence encodes CASSGTPAEAFF.

The gene calls are TRBV7-2 and TRBJ2-2; TRBD2 aligns across 9 bases. Germline CDR1 is SGHTA and CDR2 is FQGNSA. The CDR3 extends over 18 amino acids. V was clipped by 1 base and J by 9 bases; unmatched bases: 15. The CDR3 here is CASSLVVLASGAARELFF. CDR3 DNA: TGTGCCAGCAGCTTAGTGGTTTTGGCTAGCGGGGCCGCCCGGGAGCTGTTTTTT.

This sequence joins TRBV10-3 and TRBJ2-7, with D perhaps TRBD1 or TRBD2 (5 bases each). The germline V gene has CDR1 ENHRY and CDR2 SYGVKD. CDR3 size: 14 residues. V dropped 6 bases and J dropped 0 bases, with 12 bases sitting between them. The CDR3 coding sequence is TGTGCCATCAGGGGACGTAAAAGCTCCTACGAGCAGTACTTC. Translation: CAIRGRKSSYEQYF.